This T cell receptor (beta chain) derives from a study of T cells of healthy individuals. J was trimmed by 0 bases and V by 5 bases; bases with no gene match: 5. The germline gives CDR1 LNHDA, CDR2 SQIVND (reference sequence). CDR3 length equals 16 residues. TCRdb independently ran MiXCR on the 5' RACE reads; one entry per CDR3 protein. This table holds tens of thousands of distinct CDR3 sequences, around 16% found once. This clonotype was observed at least ten times. The sequence came from a human donor in good health. The chain couples TRBV19 to TRBJ2-3; 10 bases agree with TRBD2. The CDR3 bases are TGTGCCAGTAGTCCGGGACTAGCGACTAGCACAGATACGCAGTATTTT. Encoded protein: CASSPGLATSTDTQYF.